This T cell receptor beta chain was sequenced for a study of sequential checkpoint blockade in melanoma. Turning to the study itself: Randomization was 1:1 between first-line nivolumab→ipilimumab and ipilimumab→nivolumab.

Treatment: randomized to nivolumab then ipilimumab (arm A) or the reverse (arm B). Sorted cells were live CD3+CD8+, lacking CD19 and CD56, from PBMCs. This CDR3 has 16 amino acids. Germline assignment: CDR1 MNHEY and CDR2 SMNVEV (reference sequence). V shed 6 bases and J shed 3 bases, with 17 bases lying between them. This clone has a single count. The assay was immunoSEQ multiplex PCR, and TCRdb's table has in-frame clones only and misses some. The sample carries 20,000 to 25,000 clones, roughly four fifths recorded once. The chain recombines TRBV27 with TRBJ1-4; weak D call: TRBD1 (5 bases). The sequencing here drew on CD8+ T cells sorted from blood (inferred from file names), taken from a patient given nivolumab and ipilimumab in sequence. The TCR was taken from a human donor with melanoma. The CDR3 here is CASRPSGISSNEKLFF. The DNA of the CDR3 is TGTGCCAGCAGACCCTCAGGGATTTCTTCTAATGAAAAACTGTTTTTT. Full variable domain (rest looked up from reference TRBV27 and TRBJ1-4): EAQVTQNPRYLITVTGKKLTVTCSQNMNHEYMSWYRQDPGLGLRQIYYSMNVEVTDKGDVPEGYKVSRKEKRNFPLILESPSPNQTSLYFCASRPSGISSNEKLFFGSGTQLSVL.